These T cell receptor beta chains were read from a single sample in a study of T cell changes during pregnancy in multiple sclerosis. The repertoire was sequenced with immunoSEQ multiplex PCR; TCRdb's copy has only in-frame clones and lacks some. The repertoire holds some 45,000 clones, with around 95% as singletons. The sample here was CD8+ T cells from peripheral blood mononuclear cells, taken in the first trimester of pregnancy. Every receptor here comes from a female donor with multiple sclerosis, enrolled in a pregnancy study. CDR3s include the opening cysteine and the closing phenylalanine or tryptophan. Size is omitted from some rows. Given values are once, few, many or a class for expanded clones.

clone_size j_call v_call cdr3_aa
few TRBJ2-7 TRBV9 CASSSATGNYEQYF
NA TRBJ2-7 TRBV11-2 CASSFTPGTNGREQYF
NA TRBJ2-7 TRBV29-1 CSVGQGATEQYF
NA TRBJ2-7 TRBV27 CASMAGSYEQYF
NA TRBJ2-1 TRBV2 CASSWTSGGDNEQFF
NA TRBJ1-2 TRBV12-5 CASGYGGNYGYTF
NA TRBJ2-3 TRBV5-4 CASSFTSGSGDTQYF
NA TRBJ2-7 TRBV11-1 CASSSVWTSGLHEQYF
NA TRBJ1-5 TRBV7-8 CASGQGARQPQHF
NA TRBJ2-2 TRBV11-3 CASSSLGSTGELFF
NA TRBJ2-7 TRBV7-9 CASSPRGGYEQYF
few TRBJ2-7 TRBV10-2 CASSQAVLYEQYF
NA TRBJ1-1 TRBV19 CASSISWQGANEAFF
NA TRBJ1-2 TRBV30 CAWRAGYDYGYTF
NA TRBJ1-2 TRBV29-1 CSVVSRASGGYTF
NA TRBJ2-2 TRBV27 CASSFPGHRRVTGELFF
NA TRBJ2-7 TRBV6-5 CASSSLQGAEEQYF
NA TRBJ1-1 TRBV7-9 CASRAPGGETEAFF
NA TRBJ2-2 TRBV29-1 CSVGAGNTGELFF
NA TRBJ1-4 TRBV30 CAWRYRGRGQKKLFF
NA TRBJ2-5 TRBV25-1 CAIAASDRHETQYF
NA TRBJ2-7 TRBV27 CASSLEPHSYEQYF
NA TRBJ2-1 TRBV9 CASSVDPAAAEQFF
NA TRBJ2-3 TRBV27 CASSLSRTVLVEPGTDTQYF
NA TRBJ1-4 TRBV19 CASSTLEQGRNEKLFF
NA TRBJ1-3 TRBV5-6 CASSIMSSGNTIYF
NA TRBJ2-7 TRBV5-4 CASSLLSGGPNEQYF
NA TRBJ2-2 TRBV6-5 CASSYLVVGELFF
NA TRBJ2-7 TRBV5-5 CASRPTGGASYEQYF
NA TRBJ1-2 TRBV7-3 CASSLIGAGDGYGYTF
NA TRBJ2-3 TRBV6-5 CASSHTSGTSDTQYF
NA TRBJ2-5 TRBV4-1 CASSQEMGLGQETQYF
NA TRBJ2-3 TRBV18 CASSGLATDTQYF
NA TRBJ2-1 TRBV19 CASSTLAGALNEQFF
NA TRBJ1-2 TRBV5-6 CASSLDQGIYGYTF
NA TRBJ1-1 TRBV4-2 CASSQDKQDTEAFF
NA TRBJ2-3 TRBV6-4 CASSRQQGGTSGDTDTQYF
NA TRBJ2-7 TRBV5-1 CASSPRASGSINEQYF
once TRBJ1-1 TRBV19 CASSWGVYTEAFF